This T cell receptor beta chain was sequenced for a study of T cells after yellow fever vaccination (dated by TCRdb to the late 2010s). Describing the broader study: The SMART-Seq v4 Ultra Low Input RNA kit was used to prepare libraries from fractions with low cell numbers. Bulk TCR alpha and beta repertoires were sequenced longitudinally to track T-cell clones before and after primary and booster YFV17D yellow fever vaccination. The cohort comprised two healthy male donors, one aged 18 to 30 and one aged 30 to 40 years. Blood was drawn at multiple timepoints before and after primary and secondary immunization, with bulk PBMC replicates and cell subsets isolated. What the research found in general, with its limitations: Computational filtering was needed because FACS-sorted repertoires could contain abundant contaminating clonotypes from the bulk population. Most clones expanded after primary vaccination were re-detected after the booster (almost 97% of CD4 and around 88% of CD8), suggesting broad memory maintenance. Compared with the primary T-cell response, the secondary T-cell response was weaker but faster, peaking on day 5 rather than day 15. A small fraction of clonotypes showed up in both the CD4 and CD8 compartments, probably as a result of convergent recombination. Because only a couple of donors were included in the study, the extent to which the findings can be generalized is limited.

The sample holds a few counts of this clonotype. Its antigen is not yet known. Base qualities are not provided; no much larger clone lies one nucleotide away. The intended sense of this specimen's treatment or condition label: live attenuated yellow fever vaccine strain. At each blood-draw timepoint, two biological replicates of bulk PBMCs were collected. A standard Ficoll-Paque protocol was used to isolate PBMCs from peripheral blood. RNA was extracted with TriZol from bulk PBMCs, CD4 and CD8 fractions, and dextramer-positive and dextramer-negative fractions. CDR1 is given as MGHRA and CDR2 as YSYEKL, both from the germline V gene. V loses 1 base, J loses 4 bases, and the germline ends lie 13 bases apart. From cysteine to phenylalanine, the CDR3 is 15 amino acids long. The kept DNA is CDR3 alone, 45 bases in frame from the first base. The reads were generated on an Illumina NovaSeq 6000. TCR cDNA was synthesized by 5'RACE template switching, which introduced a universal primer site and unique molecular identifiers. cDNA synthesis was primed from both the TCR alpha and TCR beta constant segments. Libraries were amplified in two PCR steps, with sample barcodes and sequencing adapters added in the second step. Sequencing of the libraries was done on either Illumina HiSeq 2500 (2x100 bp) or NovaSeq (2x150 bp). The source study handled its data this way. Demultiplexing of reads and collapsing into UMI consensus sequences were performed with MIGEC, and V(D)J alignment was carried out with MiXCR. Vaccine-responding clonotypes were defined with edgeR using replicate PBMC samples, requiring FDR below 0.01 and a log2 fold change above 5 up to day 15. Each bulk clonotype received a CD4 or CD8 identity based on whether the sequenced CD4 or CD8 repertoire contained that clonotype at higher abundance. TCRdb reprocessed the public reads (quality trimming at Q25 with fastp, clone calling with MiXCR) and kept in-frame beta chains. Each CDR3 protein gets just one entry, which takes the most common genes and DNA from the rows behind it. TCRdb's processing, not the study's, gives the V and J calls here. The sample table shows some 400,000 distinct CDR3 sequences, and roughly a sixth are seen once. The ten largest make up roughly a sixth of the sample.

This receptor was taken from a man between 18 and 29 years old who received the YFV17D yellow fever vaccine. The chain uses TRBV4-1 and TRBJ1-2; 5 matching bases give a weak D call of TRBD1. The source material was PBMCs, sampled before the yellow fever booster vaccination. The nucleotide sequence is given as TGCGCCAGCAGCCAAGGGGGGGATAGGGGCTATGGCTACACCTTC. Its product reads: CASSQGGDRGYGYTF.